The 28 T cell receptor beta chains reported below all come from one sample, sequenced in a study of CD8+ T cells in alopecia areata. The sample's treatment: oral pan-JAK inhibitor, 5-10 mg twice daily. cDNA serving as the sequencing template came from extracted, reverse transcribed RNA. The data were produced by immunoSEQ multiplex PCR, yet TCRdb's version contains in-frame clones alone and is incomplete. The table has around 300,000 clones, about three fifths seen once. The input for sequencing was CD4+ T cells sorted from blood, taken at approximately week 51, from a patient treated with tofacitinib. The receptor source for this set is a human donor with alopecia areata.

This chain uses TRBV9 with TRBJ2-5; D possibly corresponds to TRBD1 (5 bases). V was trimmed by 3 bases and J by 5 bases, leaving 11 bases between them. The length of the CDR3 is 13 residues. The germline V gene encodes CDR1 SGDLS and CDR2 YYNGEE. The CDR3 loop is CASSAGLEETQYF. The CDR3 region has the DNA TGTGCCAGCAGCGCAGGGTTAGAGGAGACCCAGTACTTC. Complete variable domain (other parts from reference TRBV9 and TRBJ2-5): DSGVTQTPKHLITATGQRVTLRCSPRSGDLSVYWYQQSLDQGLQFLIQYYNGEERAKGNILERFSAQQFPDLHSELNLSSLELGDSALYFCASSAGLEETQYFGPGTRLLVL.

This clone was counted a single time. The CDR3 nucleotides read TGCACCAGCAGCCAAGATGCAAGGGCACATACGCAGTATTTT. It codes for CTSSQDARAHTQYF. The rearrangement joins TRBV1 to TRBJ2-3. TRBV1 counts as a pseudogene. CDR3 length equals 14 residues.

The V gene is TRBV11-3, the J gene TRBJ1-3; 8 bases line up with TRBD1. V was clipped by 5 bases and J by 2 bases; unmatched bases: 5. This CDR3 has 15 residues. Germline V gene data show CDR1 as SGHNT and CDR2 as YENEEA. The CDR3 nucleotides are TGTGCCAGCAGCCCCGGACAGGGCCCTGGAAACACCATATATTTT. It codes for CASSPGQGPGNTIYF. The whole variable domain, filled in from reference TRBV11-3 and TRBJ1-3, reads EAGVVQSPRYKIIEKKQPVAFWCNPISGHNTLYWYLQNLGQGPELLIRYENEEAVDDSQLPKDRFSAERLKGVDSTLKIQPAELGDSAVYLCASSPGQGPGNTIYFGEGSWLTVV.

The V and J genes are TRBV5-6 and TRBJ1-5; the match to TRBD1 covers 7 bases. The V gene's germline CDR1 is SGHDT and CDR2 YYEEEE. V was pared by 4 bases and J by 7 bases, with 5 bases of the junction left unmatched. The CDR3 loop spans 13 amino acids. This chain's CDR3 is CASSVDRDQPQHF. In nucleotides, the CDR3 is TGTGCCAGCAGCGTCGACAGGGACCAGCCCCAGCATTTT.

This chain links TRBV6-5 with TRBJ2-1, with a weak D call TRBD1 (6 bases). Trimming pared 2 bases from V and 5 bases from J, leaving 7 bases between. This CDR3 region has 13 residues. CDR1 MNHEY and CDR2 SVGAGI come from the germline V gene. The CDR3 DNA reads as TGTGCCAGCAGTTACGACAGGCACAATGAGCAGTTCTTC. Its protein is CASSYDRHNEQFF.

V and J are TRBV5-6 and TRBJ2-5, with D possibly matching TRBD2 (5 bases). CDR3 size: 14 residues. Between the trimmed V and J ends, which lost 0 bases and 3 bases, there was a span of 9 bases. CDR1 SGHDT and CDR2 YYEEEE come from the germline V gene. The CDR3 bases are TGTGCCAGCAGCTTGGGACTGGAGGAAGAGACCCAGTACTTC. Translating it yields CASSLGLEEETQYF. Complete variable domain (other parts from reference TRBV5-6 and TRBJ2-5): DAGVTQSPTHLIKTRGQQVTLRCSPKSGHDTVSWYQQALGQGPQFIFQYYEEEERQRGNFPDRFSGHQFPNYSSELNVNALLLGDSALYLCASSLGLEEETQYFGPGTRLLVL.

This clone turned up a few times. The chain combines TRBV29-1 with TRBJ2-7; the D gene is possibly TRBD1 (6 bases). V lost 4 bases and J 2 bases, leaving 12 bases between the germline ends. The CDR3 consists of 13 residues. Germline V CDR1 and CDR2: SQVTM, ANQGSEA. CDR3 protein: CSVVPRDTYEQYF. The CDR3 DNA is TGCAGCGTTGTCCCCAGGGACACCTACGAGCAGTACTTC.

This CDR3 is CSVEDRGRAYEQFF. DNA of the CDR3: TGCAGCGTTGAAGATAGGGGCAGGGCCTATGAGCAGTTCTTC. The gene calls are TRBV29-1 and TRBJ2-1, with D tentatively TRBD1 (5 bases). The CDR3 runs to 14 residues. Germline lookup yields CDR1 SQVTM and CDR2 ANQGSEA. V was clipped by 0 bases and J by 8 bases, with 14 bases between them.

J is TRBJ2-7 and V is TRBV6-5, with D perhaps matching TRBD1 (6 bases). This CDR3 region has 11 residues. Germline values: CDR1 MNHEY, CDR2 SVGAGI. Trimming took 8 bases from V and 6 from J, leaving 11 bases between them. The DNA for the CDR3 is TGTGCCAGCGCGACAGGCTTCGAGCAGTACTTC. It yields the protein CASATGFEQYF.

DNA for the CDR3: TGTGCCAGCAGCGTAGTCGGCACCCATCGAGAGCAGTTCTTC. Its protein product is CASSVVGTHREQFF. The J gene is TRBJ2-1, the V gene TRBV9; D remains unclear. The V gene's germline CDR1 is SGDLS and CDR2 YYNGEE. V dropped 0 bases and J dropped 10 bases, with 14 bases sitting between them. The CDR3 sequence is 14 residues long.

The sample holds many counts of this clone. The CDR3 sequence is CASSQLGQGSGEQYF. CDR3 nucleotides: TGCGCCAGCAGCCAGCTCGGACAGGGGTCAGGCGAGCAGTACTTC. The V and J genes are TRBV4-3 and TRBJ2-7, with TRBD1 matching over 9 bases. Germline CDR1 LGHNA, CDR2 YSLEER. This CDR3 is built from 15 residues. The V segment lost 3 bases and the J segment 6 bases; nucleotides outside the gene matches: 9.

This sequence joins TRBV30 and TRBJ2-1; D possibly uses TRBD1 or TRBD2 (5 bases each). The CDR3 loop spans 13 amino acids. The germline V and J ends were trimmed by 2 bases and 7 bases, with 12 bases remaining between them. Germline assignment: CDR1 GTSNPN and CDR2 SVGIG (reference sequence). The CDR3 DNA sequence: TGTGCCTGGAGTAGGGACCAGGGTAATGAGCAGTTCTTC. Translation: CAWSRDQGNEQFF.

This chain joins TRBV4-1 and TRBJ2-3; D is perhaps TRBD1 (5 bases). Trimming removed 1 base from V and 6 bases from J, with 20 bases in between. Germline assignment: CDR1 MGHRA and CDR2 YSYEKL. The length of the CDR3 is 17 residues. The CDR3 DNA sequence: TGCGCCAGCAGCCAAGTTATGGGAACAGGAGTCAGGGATACGCAGTATTTT. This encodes CASSQVMGTGVRDTQYF.

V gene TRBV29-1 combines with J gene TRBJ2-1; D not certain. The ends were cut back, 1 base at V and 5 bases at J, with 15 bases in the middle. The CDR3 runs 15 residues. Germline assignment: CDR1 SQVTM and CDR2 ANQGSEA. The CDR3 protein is CSVEGASGPNNEQFF. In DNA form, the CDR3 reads TGCAGCGTTGAAGGGGCTTCCGGGCCCAACAATGAGCAGTTCTTC.

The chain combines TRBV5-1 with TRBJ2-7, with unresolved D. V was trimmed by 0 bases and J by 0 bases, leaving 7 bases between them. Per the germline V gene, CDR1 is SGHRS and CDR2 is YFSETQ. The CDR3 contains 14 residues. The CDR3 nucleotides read TGCGCCAGCAGCTTGGACAGTCTCTCCTACGAGCAGTACTTC. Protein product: CASSLDSLSYEQYF.

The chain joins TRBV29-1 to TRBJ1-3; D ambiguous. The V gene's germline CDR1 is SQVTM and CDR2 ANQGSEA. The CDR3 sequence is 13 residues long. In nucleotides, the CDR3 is TGCAGTGCTTATCGGGAGTCTGGAAACACCATATATTTT. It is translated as CSAYRESGNTIYF.

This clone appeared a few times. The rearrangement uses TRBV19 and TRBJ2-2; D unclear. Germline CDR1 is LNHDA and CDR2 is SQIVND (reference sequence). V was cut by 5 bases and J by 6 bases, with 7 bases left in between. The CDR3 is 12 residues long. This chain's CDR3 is CASSPSAGELFF. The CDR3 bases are TGTGCCAGTAGTCCATCGGCCGGGGAGCTGTTTTTT.

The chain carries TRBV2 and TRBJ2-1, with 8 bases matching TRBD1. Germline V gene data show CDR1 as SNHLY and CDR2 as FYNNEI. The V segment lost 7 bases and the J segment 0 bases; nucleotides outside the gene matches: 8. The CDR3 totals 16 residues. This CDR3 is CASKDRGYSSYNEQFF. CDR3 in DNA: TGTGCCAGCAAAGACAGGGGTTATAGCTCCTACAATGAGCAGTTCTTC.

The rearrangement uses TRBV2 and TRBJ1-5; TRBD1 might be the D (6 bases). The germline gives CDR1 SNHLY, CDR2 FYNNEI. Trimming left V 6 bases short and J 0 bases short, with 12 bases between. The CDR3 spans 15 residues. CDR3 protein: CASRRTADSNQPQHF. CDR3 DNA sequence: TGTGCCAGCAGGCGGACAGCCGATAGCAATCAGCCCCAGCATTTT.

CDR3 DNA sequence: TGTGCTAGTGGTTTGGATAACACCGGGGAGCTGTTTTTT. Translating it yields CASGLDNTGELFF. This rearrangement joins TRBV12-5 to TRBJ2-2; D gene ambiguous. V was pared by 1 base and J by 2 bases, with 2 bases between. Germline V gives CDR1 LGHNT, CDR2 FRNRAP. CDR3 length: 13 amino acids. Variable domain in full (rest from reference TRBV12-5 and TRBJ2-2): DARVTQTPRHKVTEMGQEVTMRCQPILGHNTVFWYRQTMMQGLELLAYFRNRAPLDDSGMPKDRFSAEMPDATLATLKIQPSEPRDSAVYFCASGLDNTGELFFGEGSRLTVL.

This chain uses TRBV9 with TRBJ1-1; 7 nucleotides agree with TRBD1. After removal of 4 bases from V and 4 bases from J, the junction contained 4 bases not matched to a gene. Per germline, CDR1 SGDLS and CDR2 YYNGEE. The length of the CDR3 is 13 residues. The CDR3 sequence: CASSQGQITEAFF. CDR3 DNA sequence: TGTGCCAGCAGCCAGGGACAGATCACTGAAGCTTTCTTT.

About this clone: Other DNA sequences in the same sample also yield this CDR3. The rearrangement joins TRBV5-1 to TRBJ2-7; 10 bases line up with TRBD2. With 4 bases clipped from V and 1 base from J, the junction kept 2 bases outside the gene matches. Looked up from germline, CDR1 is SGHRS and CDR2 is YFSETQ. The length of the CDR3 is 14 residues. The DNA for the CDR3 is TGCGCCAGCAGCAGTAGCGGGGGGTCCTACGAGCAGTACTTC. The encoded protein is CASSSSGGSYEQYF.

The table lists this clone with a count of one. This chain's CDR3 is CACGERGRIGANVLTF. CDR3 DNA sequence: TGTGCCTGCGGGGAGCGGGGAAGGATAGGGGCCAACGTCCTGACTTTC. V usage is TRBV30 and J usage is TRBJ2-6; 7 bases are shared with TRBD2. This CDR3 contains 16 residues. The germline V gene has CDR1 GTSNPN and CDR2 SVGIG (reference sequence). V was clipped by 6 bases and J by 4 bases; unmatched bases: 12.

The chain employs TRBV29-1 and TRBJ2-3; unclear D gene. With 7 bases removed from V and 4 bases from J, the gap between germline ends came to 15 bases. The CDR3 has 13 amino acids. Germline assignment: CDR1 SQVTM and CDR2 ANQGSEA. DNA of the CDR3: TGCAGCGCCGAAACGCAAAGCGCAGATACGCAGTATTTT. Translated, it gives CSAETQSADTQYF.

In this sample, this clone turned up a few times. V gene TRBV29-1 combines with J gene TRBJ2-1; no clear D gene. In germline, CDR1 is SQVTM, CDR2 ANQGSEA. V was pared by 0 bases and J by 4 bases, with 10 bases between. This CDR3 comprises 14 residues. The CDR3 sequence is CSVEEPYDYNEQFF. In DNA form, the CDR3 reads TGCAGCGTTGAAGAACCTTATGATTACAATGAGCAGTTCTTC.

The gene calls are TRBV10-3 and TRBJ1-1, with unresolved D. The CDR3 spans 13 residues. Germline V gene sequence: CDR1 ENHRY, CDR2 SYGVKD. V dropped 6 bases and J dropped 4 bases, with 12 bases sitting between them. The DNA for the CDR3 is TGTGCCATCAGGACCACACCGGGCACTGAAGCTTTCTTT. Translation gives CAIRTTPGTEAFF.

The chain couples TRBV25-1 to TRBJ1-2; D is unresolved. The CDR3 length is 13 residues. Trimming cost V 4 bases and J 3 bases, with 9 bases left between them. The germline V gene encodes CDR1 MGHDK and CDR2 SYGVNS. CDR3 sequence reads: CASSAGPDYGYTF. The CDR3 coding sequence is TGTGCCAGCAGTGCCGGGCCTGACTATGGCTACACCTTC.

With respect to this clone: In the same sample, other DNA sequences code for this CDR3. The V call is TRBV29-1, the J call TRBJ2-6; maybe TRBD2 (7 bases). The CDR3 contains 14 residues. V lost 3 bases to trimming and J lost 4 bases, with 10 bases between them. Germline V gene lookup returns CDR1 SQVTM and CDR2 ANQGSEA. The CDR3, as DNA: TGCAGCGTTGATGGGGGGGCCGGGGCCAACGTCCTGACTTTC. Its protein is CSVDGGAGANVLTF.